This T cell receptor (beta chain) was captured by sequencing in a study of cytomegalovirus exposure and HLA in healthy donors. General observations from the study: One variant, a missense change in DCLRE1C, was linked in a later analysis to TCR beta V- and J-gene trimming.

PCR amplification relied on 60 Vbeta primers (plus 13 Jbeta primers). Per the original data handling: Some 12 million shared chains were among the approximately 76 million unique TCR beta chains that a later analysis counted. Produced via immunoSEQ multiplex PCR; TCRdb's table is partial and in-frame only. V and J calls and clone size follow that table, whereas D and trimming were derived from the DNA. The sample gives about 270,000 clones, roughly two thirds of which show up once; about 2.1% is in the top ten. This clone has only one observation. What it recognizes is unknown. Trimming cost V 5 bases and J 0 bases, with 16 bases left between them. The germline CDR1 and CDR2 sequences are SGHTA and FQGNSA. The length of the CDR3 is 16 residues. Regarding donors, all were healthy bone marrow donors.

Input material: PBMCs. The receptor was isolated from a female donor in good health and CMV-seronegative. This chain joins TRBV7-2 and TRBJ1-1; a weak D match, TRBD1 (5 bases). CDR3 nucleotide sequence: TGTGCCAGCAGCCTCTCGCCAGGGATCATGAACACTGAAGCTTTCTTT. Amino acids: CASSLSPGIMNTEAFF.